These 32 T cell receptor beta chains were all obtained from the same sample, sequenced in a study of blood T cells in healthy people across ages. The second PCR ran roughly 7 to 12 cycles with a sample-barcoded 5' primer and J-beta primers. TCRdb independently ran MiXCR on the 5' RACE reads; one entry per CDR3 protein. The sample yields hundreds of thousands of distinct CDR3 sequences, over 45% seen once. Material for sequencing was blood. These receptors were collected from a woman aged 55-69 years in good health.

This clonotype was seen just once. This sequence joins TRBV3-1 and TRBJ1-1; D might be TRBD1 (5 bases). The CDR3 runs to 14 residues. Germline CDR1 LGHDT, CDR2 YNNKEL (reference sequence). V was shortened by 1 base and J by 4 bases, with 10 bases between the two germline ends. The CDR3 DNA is TGTGCCAGCAGCCAAGTGCAGGGCAGCACTGAAGCTTTCTTT. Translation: CASSQVQGSTEAFF.

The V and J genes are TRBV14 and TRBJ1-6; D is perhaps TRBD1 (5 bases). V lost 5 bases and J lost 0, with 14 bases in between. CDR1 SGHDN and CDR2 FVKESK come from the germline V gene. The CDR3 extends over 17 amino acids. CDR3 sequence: CASSEGLKSSYNSPLHF. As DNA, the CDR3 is TGTGCCAGCAGCGAGGGACTTAAGAGCTCCTATAATTCACCCCTCCACTTT.

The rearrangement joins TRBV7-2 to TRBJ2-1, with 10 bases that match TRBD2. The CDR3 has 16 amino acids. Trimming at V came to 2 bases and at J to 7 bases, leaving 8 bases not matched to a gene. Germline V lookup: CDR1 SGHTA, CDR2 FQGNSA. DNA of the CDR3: TGTGCCAGCAGCTTACGCCTAGCGGGAGCAGGGAATGAGCAGTTCTTC. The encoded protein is CASSLRLAGAGNEQFF.

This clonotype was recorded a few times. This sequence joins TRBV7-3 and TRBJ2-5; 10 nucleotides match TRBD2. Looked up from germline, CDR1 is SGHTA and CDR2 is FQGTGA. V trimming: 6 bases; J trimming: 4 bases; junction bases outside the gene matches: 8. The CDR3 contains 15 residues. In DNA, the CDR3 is TGTGCCAGCAGTCGGGGACTAGCGAAGGGAGAGACCCAGTACTTC. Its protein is CASSRGLAKGETQYF.

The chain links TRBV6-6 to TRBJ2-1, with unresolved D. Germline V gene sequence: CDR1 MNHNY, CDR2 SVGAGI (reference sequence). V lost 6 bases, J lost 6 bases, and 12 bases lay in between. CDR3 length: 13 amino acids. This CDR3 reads CASRRLDFNEQFF. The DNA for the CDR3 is TGTGCCAGCAGACGTCTAGACTTCAATGAGCAGTTCTTC.

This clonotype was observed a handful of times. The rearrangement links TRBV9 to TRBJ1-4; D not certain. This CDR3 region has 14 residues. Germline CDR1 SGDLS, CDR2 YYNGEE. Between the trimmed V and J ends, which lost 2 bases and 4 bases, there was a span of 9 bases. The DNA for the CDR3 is TGTGCCAGCAGCGTCGAGGCGGTTAATGAAAAACTGTTTTTT. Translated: CASSVEAVNEKLFF. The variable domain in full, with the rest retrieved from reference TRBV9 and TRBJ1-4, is DSGVTQTPKHLITATGQRVTLRCSPRSGDLSVYWYQQSLDQGLQFLIQYYNGEERAKGNILERFSAQQFPDLHSELNLSSLELGDSALYFCASSVEAVNEKLFFGSGTQLSVL.

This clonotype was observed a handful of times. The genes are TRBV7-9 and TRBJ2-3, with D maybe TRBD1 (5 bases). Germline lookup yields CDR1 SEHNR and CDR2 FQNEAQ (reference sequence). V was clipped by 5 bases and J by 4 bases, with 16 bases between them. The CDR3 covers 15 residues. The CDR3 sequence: CASSRQSPTADTQYF. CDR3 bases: TGTGCCAGCAGCCGACAGTCTCCGACCGCAGATACGCAGTATTTT.

The CDR3 DNA reads TGCGCCAGCAGCTTGGACAGGGAGAGGCCTACTGAAGCTTTCTTT. Encoded protein: CASSLDRERPTEAFF. The genes are TRBV5-1 and TRBJ1-1; the D gene is possibly TRBD1 (6 bases). This CDR3 comprises 15 residues. CDR1 and CDR2 (germline): SGHRS, YFSETQ. Trimming removed 0 bases from V and 5 bases from J, with 14 bases in between.

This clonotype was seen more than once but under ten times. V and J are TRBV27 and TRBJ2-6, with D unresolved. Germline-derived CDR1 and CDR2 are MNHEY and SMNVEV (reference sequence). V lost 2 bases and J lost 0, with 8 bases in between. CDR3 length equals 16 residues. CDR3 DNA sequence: TGTGCCAGCAGTTTACAGATGAGCTCTGGGGCCAACGTCCTGACTTTC. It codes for CASSLQMSSGANVLTF.

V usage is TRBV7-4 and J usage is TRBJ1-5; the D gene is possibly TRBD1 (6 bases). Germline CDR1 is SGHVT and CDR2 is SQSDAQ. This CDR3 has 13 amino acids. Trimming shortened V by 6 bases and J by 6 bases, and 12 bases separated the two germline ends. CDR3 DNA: TGTGCCAGCAGTGCCCGGGGGGCTCAGCCCCAGCATTTT. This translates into CASSARGAQPQHF. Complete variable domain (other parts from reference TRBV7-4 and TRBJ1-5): GAGVSQSPRYKVAKRGRDVALRCDSISGHVTLYWYRQTLGQGSEVLTYSQSDAQRDKSGRPSGRFSAERPERSVSTLKIQRTEQGDSAVYLCASSARGAQPQHFGDGTRLSIL.

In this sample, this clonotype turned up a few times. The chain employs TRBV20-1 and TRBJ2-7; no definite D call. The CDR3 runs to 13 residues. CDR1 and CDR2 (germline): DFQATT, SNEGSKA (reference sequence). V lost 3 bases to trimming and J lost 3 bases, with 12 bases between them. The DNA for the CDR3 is TGCAGTGCTAGGCTCAGGACGGTCTACGAGCAGTACTTC. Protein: CSARLRTVYEQYF.

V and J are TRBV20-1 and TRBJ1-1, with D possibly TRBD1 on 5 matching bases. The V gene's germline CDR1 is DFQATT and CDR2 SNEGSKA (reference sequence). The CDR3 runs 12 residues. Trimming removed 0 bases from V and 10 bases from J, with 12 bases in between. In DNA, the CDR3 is TGCAGTGCTAGAGATTTCGCAGGGAGAGCTTTCTTT. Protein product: CSARDFAGRAFF.

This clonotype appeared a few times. The CDR3 loop reads CAKLRAHVAKNIQYF. The DNA of the CDR3 is TGTGCCAAGCTTAGGGCTCACGTAGCCAAAAACATTCAGTACTTC. The chain uses TRBV7-7 and TRBJ2-4, with unresolved D. The CDR3 has 15 residues. V lost 10 bases and J 0 bases, leaving 16 bases between the germline ends. CDR1 and CDR2 from the germline V gene are SSHAT and FNYEAQ (reference sequence).

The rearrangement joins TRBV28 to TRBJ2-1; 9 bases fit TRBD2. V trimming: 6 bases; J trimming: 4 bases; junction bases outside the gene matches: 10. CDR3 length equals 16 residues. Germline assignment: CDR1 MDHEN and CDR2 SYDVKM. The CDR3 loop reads CASRASGTGRYNEQFF. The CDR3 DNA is TGTGCCAGCAGAGCTAGCGGGACTGGGCGGTACAATGAGCAGTTCTTC.

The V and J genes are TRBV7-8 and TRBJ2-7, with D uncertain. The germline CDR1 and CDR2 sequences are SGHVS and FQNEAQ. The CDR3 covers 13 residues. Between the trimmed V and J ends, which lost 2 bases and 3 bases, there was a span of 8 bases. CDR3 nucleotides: TGTGCCAGCAGCTTAACTCGATTCTACGAGCAGTACTTC. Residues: CASSLTRFYEQYF.

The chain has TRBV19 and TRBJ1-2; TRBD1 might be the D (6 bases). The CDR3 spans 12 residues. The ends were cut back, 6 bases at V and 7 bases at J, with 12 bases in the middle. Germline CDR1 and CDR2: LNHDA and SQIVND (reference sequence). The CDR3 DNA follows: TGTGCCAGTAGCCCCGGGACAAGTGGCTACACCTTC. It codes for CASSPGTSGYTF.

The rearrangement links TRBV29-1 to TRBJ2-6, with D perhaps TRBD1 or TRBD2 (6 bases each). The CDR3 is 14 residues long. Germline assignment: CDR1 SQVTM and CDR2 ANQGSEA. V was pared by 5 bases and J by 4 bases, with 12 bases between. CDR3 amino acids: CSVTGTGGANVLTF. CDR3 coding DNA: TGCAGCGTTACAGGGACTGGAGGGGCCAACGTCCTGACTTTC.

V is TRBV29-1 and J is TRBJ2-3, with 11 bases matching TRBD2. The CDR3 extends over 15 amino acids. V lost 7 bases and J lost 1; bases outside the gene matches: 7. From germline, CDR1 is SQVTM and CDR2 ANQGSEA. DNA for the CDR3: TGCAGCGCCGAGACTAGCGGGATCGGCACAGATACGCAGTATTTT. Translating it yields CSAETSGIGTDTQYF.

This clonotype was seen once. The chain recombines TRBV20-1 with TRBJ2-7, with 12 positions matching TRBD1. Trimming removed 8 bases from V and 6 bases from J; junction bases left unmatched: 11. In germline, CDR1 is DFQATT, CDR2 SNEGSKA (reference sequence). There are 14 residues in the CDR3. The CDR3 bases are TGCAGTTCGAGGGTGGGACAGGGGGCTATCGAGCAGTACTTC. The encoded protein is CSSRVGQGAIEQYF.

CDR3 in amino acids: CASSASSGELFF. CDR3 DNA: TGTGCCAGCAGTGCCAGTTCCGGGGAGCTGTTTTTT. This chain links TRBV12-3 or TRBV12-4 with TRBJ2-2; D is unresolved. V lost 5 bases and J lost 6, with 7 bases in between. The CDR3 is made up of 12 amino acids.

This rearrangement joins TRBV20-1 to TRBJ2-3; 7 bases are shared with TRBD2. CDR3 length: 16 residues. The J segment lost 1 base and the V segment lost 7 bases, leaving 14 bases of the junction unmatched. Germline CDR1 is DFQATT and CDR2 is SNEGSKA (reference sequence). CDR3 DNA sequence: TGCAGTGGAACAGCCGGGGCTAGCGGAGGCACAGATACGCAGTATTTT. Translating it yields CSGTAGASGGTDTQYF.

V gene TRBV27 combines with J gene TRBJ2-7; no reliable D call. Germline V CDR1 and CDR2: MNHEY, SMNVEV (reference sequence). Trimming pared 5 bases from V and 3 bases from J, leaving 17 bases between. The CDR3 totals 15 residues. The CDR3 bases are TGTGCCAGCAGTCCTCAATTGGCCTGGGGCTACGAGCAGTACTTC. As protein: CASSPQLAWGYEQYF.

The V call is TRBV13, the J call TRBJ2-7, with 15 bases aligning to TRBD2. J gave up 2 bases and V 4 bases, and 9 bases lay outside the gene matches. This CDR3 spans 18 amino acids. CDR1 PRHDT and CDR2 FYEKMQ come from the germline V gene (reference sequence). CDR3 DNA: TGTGCCAGCAGCTCACGGACTAGCGGGAGGGCTAGGGCCTACGAGCAGTACTTC. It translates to CASSSRTSGRARAYEQYF.

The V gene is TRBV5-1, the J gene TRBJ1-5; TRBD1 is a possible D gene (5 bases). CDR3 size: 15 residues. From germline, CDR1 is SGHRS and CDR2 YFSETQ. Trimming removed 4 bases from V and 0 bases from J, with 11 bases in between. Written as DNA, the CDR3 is TGCGCCAGCAGCCCCGACAGCTATAGCAATCAGCCCCAGCATTTT. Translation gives CASSPDSYSNQPQHF.

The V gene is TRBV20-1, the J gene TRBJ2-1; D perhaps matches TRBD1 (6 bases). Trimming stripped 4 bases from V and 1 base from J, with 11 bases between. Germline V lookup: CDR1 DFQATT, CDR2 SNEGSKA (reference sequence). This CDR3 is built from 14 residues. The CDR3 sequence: CSATGQGSYNEQFF. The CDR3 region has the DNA TGCAGTGCTACAGGGCAGGGGTCCTACAATGAGCAGTTCTTC.

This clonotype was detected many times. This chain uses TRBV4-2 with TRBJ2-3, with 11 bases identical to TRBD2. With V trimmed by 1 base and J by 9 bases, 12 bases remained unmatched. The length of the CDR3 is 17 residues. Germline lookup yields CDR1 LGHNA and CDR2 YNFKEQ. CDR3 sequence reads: CASSQALAGGLEGTQYF. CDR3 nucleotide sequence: TGTGCCAGCAGCCAAGCCCTAGCGGGAGGCCTCGAGGGGACGCAGTATTTT.

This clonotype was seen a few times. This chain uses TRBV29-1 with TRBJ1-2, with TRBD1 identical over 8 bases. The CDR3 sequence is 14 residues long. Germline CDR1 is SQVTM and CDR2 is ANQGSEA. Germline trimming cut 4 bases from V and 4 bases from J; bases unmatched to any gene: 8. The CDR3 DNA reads TGCAGCGTTGCCCAGACAGGGGCCGCCTATGGCTACACCTTC. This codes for CSVAQTGAAYGYTF.

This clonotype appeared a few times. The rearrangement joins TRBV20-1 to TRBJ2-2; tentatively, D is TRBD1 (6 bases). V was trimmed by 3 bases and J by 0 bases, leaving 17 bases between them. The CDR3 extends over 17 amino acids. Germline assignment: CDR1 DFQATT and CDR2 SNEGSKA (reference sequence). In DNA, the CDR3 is TGCAGTGCTAGTCAGGGGTTTAGGCGAACGAACACCGGGGAGCTGTTTTTT. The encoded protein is CSASQGFRRTNTGELFF.

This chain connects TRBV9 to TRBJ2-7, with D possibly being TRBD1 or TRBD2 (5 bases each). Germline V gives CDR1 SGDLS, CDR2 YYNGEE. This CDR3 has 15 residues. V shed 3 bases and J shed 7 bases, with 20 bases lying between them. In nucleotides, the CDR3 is TGTGCCAGCAGCGAGGGGAGCGCGCCGTACTTTGAGCAGTACTTC. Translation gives CASSEGSAPYFEQYF.

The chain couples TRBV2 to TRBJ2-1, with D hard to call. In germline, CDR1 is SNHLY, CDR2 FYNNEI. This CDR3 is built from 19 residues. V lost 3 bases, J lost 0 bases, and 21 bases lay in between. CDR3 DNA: TGTGCCAGCAGTGACCGGGCCACCTTTAATCCCCGCTCCTACAATGAGCAGTTCTTC. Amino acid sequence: CASSDRATFNPRSYNEQFF.

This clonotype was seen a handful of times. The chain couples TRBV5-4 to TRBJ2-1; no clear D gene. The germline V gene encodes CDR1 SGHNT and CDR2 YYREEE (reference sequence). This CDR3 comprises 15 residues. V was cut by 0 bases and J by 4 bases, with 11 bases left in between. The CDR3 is CASSLDGTTYNEQFF. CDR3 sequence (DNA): TGTGCCAGCAGCTTGGATGGTACTACATACAATGAGCAGTTCTTC.

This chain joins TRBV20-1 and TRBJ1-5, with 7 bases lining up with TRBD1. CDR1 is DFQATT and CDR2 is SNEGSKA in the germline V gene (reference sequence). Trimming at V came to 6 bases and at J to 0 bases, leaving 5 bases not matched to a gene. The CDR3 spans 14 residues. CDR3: CSAGTEYSNQPQHF. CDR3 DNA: TGCAGTGCGGGGACAGAATATAGCAATCAGCCCCAGCATTTT.